This T cell receptor beta chain was sequenced in a study of blood T cell repertoires in COVID-19. Study as a whole: Specimens from acute and convalescent COVID-19 originated in the United States, Italy and Spain. Sources were T cells, B-cell-depleted T cells, or PBMCs; the material itself was cDNA or gDNA.

In the original analysis: Reference gene primer amplification gave nucleated cell count estimates. The method was immunoSEQ multiplex PCR; TCRdb's version includes in-frame clones alone and lacks a portion of them. For V, J and clone size, that table is used; D and trimming come from the DNA. The sample has about 160,000 clones, roughly 85% seen once. The V and J ends lost 2 bases and 2 bases respectively, with 10 bases between them. Per the germline V gene, CDR1 is MNHEY and CDR2 is SVGAGI. The CDR3 is made up of 15 amino acids. This TCR came from a man in his 70s with acute or convalescent COVID-19. The chain combines TRBV6-5 with TRBJ1-5; the D gene is possibly TRBD1 (5 bases). The sample was peripheral blood. DNA for the CDR3: TGTGCCAGCAGTTACAATGGCAGGGGCAATCAGCCCCAGCATTTT. Its protein is CASSYNGRGNQPQHF.